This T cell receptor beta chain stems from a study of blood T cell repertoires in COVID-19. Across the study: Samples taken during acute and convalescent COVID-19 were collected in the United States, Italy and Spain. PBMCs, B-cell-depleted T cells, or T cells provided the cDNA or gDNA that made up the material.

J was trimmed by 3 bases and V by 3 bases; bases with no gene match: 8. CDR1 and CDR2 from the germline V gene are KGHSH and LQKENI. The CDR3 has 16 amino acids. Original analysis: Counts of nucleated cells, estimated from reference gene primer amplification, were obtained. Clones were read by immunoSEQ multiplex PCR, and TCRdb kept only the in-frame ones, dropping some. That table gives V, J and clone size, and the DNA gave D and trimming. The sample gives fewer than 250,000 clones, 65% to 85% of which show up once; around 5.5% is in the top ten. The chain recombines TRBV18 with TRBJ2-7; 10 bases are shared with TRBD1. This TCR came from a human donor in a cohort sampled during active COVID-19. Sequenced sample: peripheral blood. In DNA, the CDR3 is TGTGCCAGCTCACCGGGACAGGGGTTGGGGAACTACGAGCAGTACTTC. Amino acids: CASSPGQGLGNYEQYF.